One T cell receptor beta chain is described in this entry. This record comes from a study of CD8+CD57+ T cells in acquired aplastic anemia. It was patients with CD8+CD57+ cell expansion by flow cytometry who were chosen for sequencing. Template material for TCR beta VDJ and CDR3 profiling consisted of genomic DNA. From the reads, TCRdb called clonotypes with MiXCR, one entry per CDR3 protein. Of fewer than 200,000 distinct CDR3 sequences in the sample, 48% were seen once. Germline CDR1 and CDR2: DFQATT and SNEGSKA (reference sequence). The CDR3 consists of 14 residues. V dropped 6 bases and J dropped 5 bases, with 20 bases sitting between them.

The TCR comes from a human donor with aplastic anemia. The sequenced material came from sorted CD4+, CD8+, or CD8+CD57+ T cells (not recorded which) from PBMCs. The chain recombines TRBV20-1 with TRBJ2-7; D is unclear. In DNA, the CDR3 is TGCAGTGCCAGCTCACCAGATAGGGTAAACGAGCAGTACTTC. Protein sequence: CSASSPDRVNEQYF.